This T cell receptor beta chain was obtained from a study of T cell responses to AZD1222 COVID-19 vaccine. The CDR3 length is 15 residues. Germline CDR1 is SNHLY and CDR2 is FYNNEI. V was pared by 2 bases and J by 0 bases, with 10 bases between. Sequencing used immunoSEQ multiplex PCR; TCRdb keeps in-frame clones, though not all of them. The table has around 180,000 clones, almost 95% seen once. V and J are TRBV2 and TRBJ1-1; no definite D call. The specimen was peripheral blood, collected on day 0 of AZD1222 vaccination. The sequence came from an adult in good health. The DNA of the CDR3 is TGTGCCAGCAGTGAAAGTCTGGTTGTGAACACTGAAGCTTTCTTT. Amino acid sequence: CASSESLVVNTEAFF.